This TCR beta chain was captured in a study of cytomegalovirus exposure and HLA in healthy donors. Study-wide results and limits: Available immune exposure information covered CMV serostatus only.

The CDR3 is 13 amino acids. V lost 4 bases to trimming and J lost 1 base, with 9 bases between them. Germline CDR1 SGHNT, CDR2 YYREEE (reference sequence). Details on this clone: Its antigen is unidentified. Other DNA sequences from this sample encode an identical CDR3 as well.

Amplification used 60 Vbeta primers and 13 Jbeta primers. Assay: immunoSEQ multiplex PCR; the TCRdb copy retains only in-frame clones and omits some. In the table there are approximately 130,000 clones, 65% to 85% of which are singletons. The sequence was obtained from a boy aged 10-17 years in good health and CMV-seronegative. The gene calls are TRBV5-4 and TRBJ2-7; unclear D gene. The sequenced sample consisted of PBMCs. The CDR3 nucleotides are TGTGCCAGCAGCCTCGCAGGTTCCTACGAGCAGTACTTC. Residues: CASSLAGSYEQYF.